Below are 32 T cell receptor beta chains sequenced from a single sample in a study of blood T cell repertoires in COVID-19. This table comes from immunoSEQ multiplex PCR, and its TCRdb copy is limited to in-frame clones, with some not included. The data show approximately 100,000 clones, 85% seen once. Sequencing used peripheral blood. The receptors were sampled from a man older than 75 with acute or convalescent COVID-19.

CDR3 residues: CASSFRAGGYEQYF. The CDR3 nucleotides are TGCGCCAGCAGCTTCAGGGCGGGAGGCTACGAGCAGTACTTC. V is TRBV5-1 and J is TRBJ2-7, with 8 bases fitting TRBD2. The CDR3 runs to 14 residues. CDR1 is SGHRS and CDR2 is YFSETQ in the germline V gene. Germline trimming cut 2 bases from V and 3 bases from J; bases unmatched to any gene: 4.

This chain uses TRBV19 with TRBJ1-6; 9 positions agree with TRBD1. Germline V gene data show CDR1 as LNHDA and CDR2 as SQIVND (reference sequence). After removal of 9 bases from V and 6 bases from J, the junction contained 3 bases not matched to a gene. CDR3 length: 13 amino acids. CDR3 residues: CARTTGGNSPLHF. CDR3 DNA sequence: TGTGCCAGGACGACAGGGGGTAATTCACCCCTCCACTTT.

J is TRBJ1-4 and V is TRBV27; D not resolved. This CDR3 has 13 amino acids. V lost 6 bases to trimming and J lost 2 bases, with 7 bases between them. The germline gives CDR1 MNHEY, CDR2 SMNVEV (reference sequence). The CDR3 spells CASSRGTNEKLFF. CDR3 sequence (DNA): TGTGCCAGCAGCCGAGGTACTAATGAAAAACTGTTTTTT.

The rearrangement uses TRBV6-5 and TRBJ1-5; D call uncertain. With 2 bases removed from V and 2 bases from J, the gap between germline ends came to 7 bases. Germline lookup yields CDR1 MNHEY and CDR2 SVGAGI. This CDR3 has 14 amino acids. CDR3 sequence reads: CASSYDTRNQPQHF. In nucleotides, the CDR3 is TGTGCCAGCAGTTACGACACCCGCAATCAGCCCCAGCATTTT.

This chain uses TRBV29-1 with TRBJ2-3, with D perhaps matching TRBD1 (6 bases). V lost 8 bases and J lost 2, with 11 bases in between. From germline, CDR1 is SQVTM and CDR2 ANQGSEA. This CDR3 is built from 12 residues. CDR3 in amino acids: CSTRTVTDTQYF. The CDR3 nucleotides read TGCAGCACGAGGACAGTCACAGATACGCAGTATTTT.

This clone turned up a few times. The chain has TRBV11-3 and TRBJ1-6, with a tentative D call TRBD1 (6 bases). The CDR3 extends over 14 amino acids. The germline V gene has CDR1 SGHNT and CDR2 YENEEA. The germline V and J ends were trimmed by 5 bases and 8 bases, with 13 bases remaining between them. The CDR3 coding sequence is TGTGCCAGCAGCCTGGGGGCGGAAGATTCACCCCTCCACTTT. Translated: CASSLGAEDSPLHF.

The chain uses TRBV6-1 and TRBJ2-3, with 10 bases aligning to TRBD2. The CDR3 is 14 amino acids. J was trimmed by 5 bases and V by 4 bases; bases with no gene match: 3. Germline V gene sequence: CDR1 MNHNS, CDR2 SASEGT. The DNA of the CDR3 is TGTGCCAGCAGTGTAGCGGGAGGTGAAGATACGCAGTATTTT. This sequence encodes CASSVAGGEDTQYF.

The chain uses TRBV6-1 and TRBJ2-1, with D unclear. Trimming removed 3 bases from V and 1 base from J, with 7 bases in between. The CDR3 loop spans 14 amino acids. From germline, CDR1 is MNHNS and CDR2 SASEGT. The CDR3, as DNA: TGTGCCAGCAGTGACAGGTTGTCCTACAATGAGCAGTTCTTC. It is translated as CASSDRLSYNEQFF.

The chain combines TRBV7-9 with TRBJ2-1; D unclear. Germline V gene data show CDR1 as SEHNR and CDR2 as FQNEAQ (reference sequence). V was cut by 2 bases and J by 8 bases, with 7 bases left in between. This CDR3 spans 12 amino acids. The CDR3 protein is CASSLRLYEQFF. The CDR3 nucleotides read TGTGCCAGCAGCTTAAGACTCTATGAGCAGTTCTTC.

This sequence joins TRBV7-2 and TRBJ2-7; D is possibly TRBD2 (6 bases). The CDR3 loop spans 11 amino acids. Germline CDR1 and CDR2: SGHTA and FQGNSA. The germline V and J ends were trimmed by 5 bases and 9 bases, with 11 bases remaining between them. CDR3 DNA: TGTGCCAGCAGCCCTGGGGGAGGGCAGTACTTC. It yields the protein CASSPGGGQYF. The variable domain in full, completed from reference TRBV7-2 and TRBJ2-7, reads GAGVSQSPSNKVTEKGKDVELRCDPISGHTALYWYRQSLGQGLEFLIYFQGNSAPDKSGLPSDRFSAERTGGSVSTLTIQRTQQEDSAVYLCASSPGGGQYFGPGTRLTVT.

The chain carries TRBV19 and TRBJ2-6, with D perhaps matching TRBD1 (6 bases). Per the germline V gene, CDR1 is LNHDA and CDR2 is SQIVND (reference sequence). V dropped 2 bases and J dropped 1 base, with 12 bases sitting between them. The CDR3 length is 17 residues. CDR3 coding DNA: TGTGCCAGTAGTATACAGGGGTATGAATCTGGGGCCAACGTCCTGACTTTC. Protein: CASSIQGYESGANVLTF. The whole variable domain, remainder taken from reference TRBV19 and TRBJ2-6, is DGGITQSPKYLFRKEGQNVTLSCEQNLNHDAMYWYRQDPGQGLRLIYYSQIVNDFQKGDIAEGYSVSREKKESFPLTVTSAQKNPTAFYLCASSIQGYESGANVLTFGAGSRLTVL.

This clone was observed a single time. CDR3 nucleotides: TGTGCCAGTAGTACCGCGAACACCGGGGAGCTGTTTTTT. Residues: CASSTANTGELFF. J is TRBJ2-2 and V is TRBV19; D remains ambiguous. This CDR3 is 13 amino acids long. Trimming removed 4 bases from V and 0 bases from J, with 3 bases in between. CDR1 and CDR2 (germline): LNHDA, SQIVND (reference sequence).

The rearrangement links TRBV18 to TRBJ2-2; D remains ambiguous. CDR1 and CDR2 from the germline V gene are KGHSH and LQKENI. This CDR3 spans 14 amino acids. Trimming took off 5 bases at V and 3 bases at J, with 10 bases between the two ends. The CDR3 DNA is TGTGCCAGCTCAGACCGGGTTGACACCGGGGAGCTGTTTTTT. Its protein is CASSDRVDTGELFF.

The rearrangement uses TRBV20-1 and TRBJ2-1; D might be TRBD2 (5 bases). In germline, CDR1 is DFQATT, CDR2 SNEGSKA (reference sequence). Trimming removed 3 bases at V and 0 bases at J, with 12 bases between. The CDR3 is 15 amino acids. The CDR3 DNA sequence: TGCAGTGCTAGTCAAGCGGAAGGCTCCTACAATGAGCAGTTCTTC. As protein: CSASQAEGSYNEQFF.

This clone was detected only a few times. The chain combines TRBV28 with TRBJ1-5, with 10 bases lining up with TRBD1. This CDR3 is built from 15 residues. V shed 6 bases, J shed 6 bases, and the junction held 8 bases outside the gene matches. Germline CDR1 and CDR2: MDHEN and SYDVKM. CDR3 residues: CASSLTGGNGQPQHF. CDR3 coding DNA: TGTGCCAGCAGCTTGACAGGGGGCAACGGTCAGCCCCAGCATTTT.

The rearrangement links TRBV19 to TRBJ2-2; perhaps TRBD1 as D (7 bases). From germline, CDR1 is LNHDA and CDR2 SQIVND (reference sequence). Trimming pared 5 bases from V and 0 bases from J, leaving 22 bases between. The CDR3 runs 19 residues. The CDR3 DNA sequence: TGTGCCAGTAGTCCCCGGGGGACAGCCGGCTTCGCGAACACCGGGGAGCTGTTTTTT. Translation gives CASSPRGTAGFANTGELFF.

This CDR3 is CASRPREVSEAFF. The DNA of the CDR3 is TGTGCCAGCAGGCCGAGGGAGGTTAGTGAAGCTTTCTTT. This chain joins TRBV2 and TRBJ1-1; D not resolved. Germline CDR1 is SNHLY and CDR2 is FYNNEI. With 6 bases removed from V and 7 bases from J, the gap between germline ends came to 15 bases. The CDR3 covers 13 residues. Full variable domain (missing parts from reference TRBV2 and TRBJ1-1): EPEVTQTPSHQVTQMGQEVILRCVPISNHLYFYWYRQILGQKVEFLVSFYNNEISEKSEIFDDQFSVERPDGSNFTLKIRSTKLEDSAMYFCASRPREVSEAFFGQGTRLTVV.

A remark on this clone: The junction shows a germline mismatch at one end, possibly a read error. V usage is TRBV3-1 (or the pseudogene TRBV3-2) and J usage is TRBJ2-3; D may be TRBD2 (6 bases). This CDR3 comprises 14 residues. In germline, CDR1 is LGHDT, CDR2 YNNKEL (reference sequence). The CDR3 nucleotides are TGTGCCAGCAGGCAAGGACTATCCACAGATACGCAGTATTTT. Protein sequence: CASRQGLSTDTQYF.

The chain combines TRBV4-1 with TRBJ1-4; a weak D match, TRBD1 (6 bases). Trimming shortened V by 4 bases and J by 0 bases, and 9 bases separated the two germline ends. CDR3 size: 15 residues. Germline V CDR1 and CDR2: MGHRA, YSYEKL. The CDR3 DNA is TGCGCCAGCAGCCGGGCAGGGGCAACTAATGAAAAACTGTTTTTT. Protein sequence: CASSRAGATNEKLFF.

V and J are TRBV21-1 and TRBJ2-3; no DNA check was done on the table's D call, TRBD2. TRBV21-1 is designated a pseudogene. CDR3 size: 17 residues. CDR3 amino acids: CASKPAGRFISTDTQYF. CDR3 nucleotides: TGTGCCAGCAAACCGGCAGGGAGGTTCATTAGCACAGATACGCAGTATTTT.

This chain joins TRBV30 and TRBJ2-5; 12 bases fit TRBD2. Trimming took 2 bases from V and 2 from J; bases not matched to a gene: 18. Germline CDR1 GTSNPN, CDR2 SVGIG (reference sequence). CDR3 length: 20 residues. CDR3 DNA: TGTGCCTGGAGTTTCCGCCCGAGGACTAGCGGGACCGGGCAACAAGAGACCCAGTACTTC. Residues: CAWSFRPRTSGTGQQETQYF.

The V gene is TRBV9, the J gene TRBJ2-3, with D maybe TRBD1 (6 bases). Trimming left V 0 bases short and J 9 bases short, with 11 bases between. There are 13 residues in the CDR3. In germline, CDR1 is SGDLS, CDR2 YYNGEE. In DNA, the CDR3 is TGTGCCAGCAGCGTAGAAACAGGGCGGACGCAGTATTTT. It codes for CASSVETGRTQYF.

V is TRBV6-1 and J is TRBJ1-1; possibly TRBD1 for D (6 bases). V lost 3 bases and J 10 bases, leaving 15 bases between the germline ends. Germline V gene lookup returns CDR1 MNHNS and CDR2 SASEGT. CDR3 length: 13 amino acids. CDR3 sequence reads: CASSEGGAVVAFF. The CDR3 DNA follows: TGTGCCAGCAGTGAGGGGGGGGCGGTGGTAGCTTTCTTT.

CDR3 residues: CASSTASNQPQHF. In nucleotides, the CDR3 is TGTGCCAGCAGTACAGCTTCTAATCAGCCCCAGCATTTT. The chain carries TRBV2 and TRBJ1-5, with D unresolved. The germline CDR1 and CDR2 sequences are SNHLY and FYNNEI. The CDR3 is 13 residues long. V gave up 5 bases and J gave up 4 bases, with 9 bases separating them.

This chain links TRBV28 with TRBJ2-7; tentatively, D is TRBD2 (6 bases). The length of the CDR3 is 14 residues. Germline loops: CDR1 MDHEN, CDR2 SYDVKM. Trimming left V 7 bases short and J 0 bases short, with 13 bases between. The CDR3 DNA follows: TGTGCCAGCACTCGGGACTTGTCCTCCTACGAGCAGTACTTC. This codes for CASTRDLSSYEQYF.

V gene TRBV18 combines with J gene TRBJ2-2; TRBD2 is a possible D gene (6 bases). V lost 6 bases and J lost 2, with 10 bases in between. Germline CDR1 reads KGHSH; CDR2 reads LQKENI. The CDR3 extends over 14 amino acids. The CDR3 spells CASSLGGNTGELFF. The CDR3 bases are TGTGCCAGCTCGCTGGGGGGAAACACCGGGGAGCTGTTTTTT.

The V gene is TRBV5-4, the J gene TRBJ2-3; 7 nucleotides align to TRBD2. The CDR3 has 15 residues. Germline V lookup: CDR1 SGHNT, CDR2 YYREEE (reference sequence). J lost 2 bases, V lost 1 base, and 4 bases had no gene match. The CDR3 DNA reads TGTGCCAGCAGCTTGTCTAGCGGCTACACAGATACGCAGTATTTT. It is translated as CASSLSSGYTDTQYF.

This rearrangement joins TRBV7-9 to TRBJ2-7; D may be TRBD1 (6 bases). This CDR3 has 12 amino acids. The germline CDR1 and CDR2 sequences are SEHNR and FQNEAQ (reference sequence). Trimming stripped 3 bases from V and 4 bases from J, with 7 bases between. The DNA of the CDR3 is TGTGCCAGCAGCTTCCAGGGGTACGAGCAGTACTTC. This codes for CASSFQGYEQYF.

V is TRBV7-3 and J is TRBJ1-1; possible D gene TRBD1, 5 bases. There are 14 residues in the CDR3. Trimming pared 5 bases from V and 0 bases from J, leaving 10 bases between. Germline CDR1 and CDR2: SGHTA and FQGTGA. This CDR3 is CASSPTGVNTEAFF. CDR3 DNA: TGTGCCAGCAGCCCCACAGGAGTGAACACTGAAGCTTTCTTT.

The chain is built from TRBV27 and TRBJ1-1; possibly TRBD1 for D (6 bases). The germline V and J ends were trimmed by 2 bases and 0 bases, with 13 bases remaining between them. This CDR3 has 16 amino acids. Germline CDR1 and CDR2: MNHEY and SMNVEV (reference sequence). CDR3 residues: CASSLAPRGMNTEAFF. The CDR3 nucleotides read TGTGCCAGCAGTTTAGCACCCAGGGGAATGAACACTGAAGCTTTCTTT.

The chain has TRBV30 and TRBJ1-4; a weak D match, TRBD1 (6 bases). Trimming left V 4 bases short and J 12 bases short, with 15 bases between. The CDR3 runs 12 residues. CDR1 GTSNPN and CDR2 SVGIG come from the germline V gene (reference sequence). In DNA form, the CDR3 reads TGTGCCTGGAACGCCAGGGAGGGGGAACTGTTTTTT. This codes for CAWNAREGELFF. The full variable domain, in which reference TRBV30 and TRBJ1-4 provide the parts outside the CDR3, is SQTIHQWPATLVQPVGSPLSLECTVEGTSNPNLYWYRQAAGRGLQLLFYSVGIGQISSEVPQNLSASRPQDRQFILSSKKLLLSDSGFYLCAWNAREGELFFGSGTQLSVL.

V usage is TRBV7-9 and J usage is TRBJ1-2, with unresolved D. Trimming left V 0 bases short and J 2 bases short, with 4 bases between. The CDR3 sequence is 13 residues long. Germline values: CDR1 SEHNR, CDR2 FQNEAQ (reference sequence). The CDR3: CASSLAQNYGYTF. The CDR3 nucleotides read TGTGCCAGCAGCTTAGCCCAGAACTATGGCTACACCTTC.